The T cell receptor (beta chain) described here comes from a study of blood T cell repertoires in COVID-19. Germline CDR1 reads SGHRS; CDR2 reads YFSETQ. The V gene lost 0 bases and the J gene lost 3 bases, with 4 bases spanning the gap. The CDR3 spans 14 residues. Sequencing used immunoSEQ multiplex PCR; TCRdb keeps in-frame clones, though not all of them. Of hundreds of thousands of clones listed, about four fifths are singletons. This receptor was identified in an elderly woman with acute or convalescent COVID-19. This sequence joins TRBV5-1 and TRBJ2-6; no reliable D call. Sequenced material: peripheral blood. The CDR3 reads CASSLELGANVLTF. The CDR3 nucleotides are TGCGCCAGCAGCTTGGAACTTGGGGCCAACGTCCTGACTTTC.